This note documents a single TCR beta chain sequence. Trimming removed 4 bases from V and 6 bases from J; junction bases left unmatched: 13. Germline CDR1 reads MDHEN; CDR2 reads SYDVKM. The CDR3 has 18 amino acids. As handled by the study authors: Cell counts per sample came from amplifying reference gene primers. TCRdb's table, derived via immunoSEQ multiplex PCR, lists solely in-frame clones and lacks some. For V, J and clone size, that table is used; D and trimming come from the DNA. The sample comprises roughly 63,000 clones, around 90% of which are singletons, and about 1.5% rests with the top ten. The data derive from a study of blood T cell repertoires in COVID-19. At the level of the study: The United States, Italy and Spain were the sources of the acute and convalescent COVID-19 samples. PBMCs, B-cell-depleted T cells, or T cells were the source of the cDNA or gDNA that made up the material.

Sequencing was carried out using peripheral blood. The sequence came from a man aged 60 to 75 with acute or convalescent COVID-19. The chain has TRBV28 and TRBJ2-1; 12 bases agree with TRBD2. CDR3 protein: CASSSYSFGLAGPNEQFF. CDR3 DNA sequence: TGTGCCAGCAGTTCATATTCCTTCGGACTAGCGGGACCCAATGAGCAGTTCTTC. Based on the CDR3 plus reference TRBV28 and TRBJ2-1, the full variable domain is DVKVTQSSRYLVKRTGEKVFLECVQDMDHENMFWYRQDPGLGLRLIYFSYDVKMKEKGDIPEGYSVSREKKERFSLILESASTNQTSMYLCASSSYSFGLAGPNEQFFGPGTRLTVL.